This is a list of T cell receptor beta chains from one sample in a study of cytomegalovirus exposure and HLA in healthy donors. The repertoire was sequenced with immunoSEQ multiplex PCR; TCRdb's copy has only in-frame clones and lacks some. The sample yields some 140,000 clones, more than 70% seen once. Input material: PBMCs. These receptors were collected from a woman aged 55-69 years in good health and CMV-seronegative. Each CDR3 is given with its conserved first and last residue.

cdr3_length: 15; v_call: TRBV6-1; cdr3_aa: CASSERWASGNTIYF
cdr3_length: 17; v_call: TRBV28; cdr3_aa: CASSYSWGVRSNQPQHF
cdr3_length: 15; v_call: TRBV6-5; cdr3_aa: CATRALAGGPPEQFF
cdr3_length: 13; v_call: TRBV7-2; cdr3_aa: CASSQTPQAEAFF
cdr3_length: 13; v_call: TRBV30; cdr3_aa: CAWSARAAVEQYF
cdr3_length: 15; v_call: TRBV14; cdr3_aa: CASSQLGPDGDEQYF
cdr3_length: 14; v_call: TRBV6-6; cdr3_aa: CASSTSGLEYGYTF
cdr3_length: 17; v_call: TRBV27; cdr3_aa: CASSQGAVAGVRGEQYF
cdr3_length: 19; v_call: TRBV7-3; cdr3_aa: CASSSQGSGRLSGANVLTF
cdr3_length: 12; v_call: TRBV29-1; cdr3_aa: CSVFRQSYGYTF
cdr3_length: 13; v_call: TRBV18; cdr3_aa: CASSTGRSTEAFF
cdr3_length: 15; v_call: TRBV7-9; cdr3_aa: CASNSRTGGLPEQFF
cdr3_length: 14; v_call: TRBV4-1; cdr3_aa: CASSQVQGAYEQYF
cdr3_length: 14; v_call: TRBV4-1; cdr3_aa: CASSSAGVQETQYF
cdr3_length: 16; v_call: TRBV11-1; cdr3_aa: CASSLVSGLDGDTQYF
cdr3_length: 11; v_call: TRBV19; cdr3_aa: CASQGWAMQYF
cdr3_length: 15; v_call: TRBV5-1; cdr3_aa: CASSSDGGTYNEQFF
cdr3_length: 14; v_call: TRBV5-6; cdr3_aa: CASSLEPGMNTQYF
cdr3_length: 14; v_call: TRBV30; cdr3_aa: CAWSVSGAGNTIYF
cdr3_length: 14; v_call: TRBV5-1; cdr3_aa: CASSLRGGNTEAFF
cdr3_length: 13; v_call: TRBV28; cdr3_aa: CASTPGGTRGYTF
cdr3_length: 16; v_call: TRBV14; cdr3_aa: CASSTWSQGRNTEAFF
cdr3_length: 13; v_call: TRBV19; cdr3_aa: CASSILQGDEQYF
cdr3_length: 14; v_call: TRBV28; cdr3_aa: CASRPTGFVRPQHF
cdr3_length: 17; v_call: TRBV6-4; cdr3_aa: CASSGDRARPGDSPLHF
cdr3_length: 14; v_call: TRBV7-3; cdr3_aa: CASSQRAGSDEQFF
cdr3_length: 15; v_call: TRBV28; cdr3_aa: CASSLRGQGNQPQHF
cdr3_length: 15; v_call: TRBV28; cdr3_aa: CAGSLGQVGVDGYTF
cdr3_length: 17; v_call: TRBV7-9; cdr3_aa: CASSLEGLGGRQETQYF
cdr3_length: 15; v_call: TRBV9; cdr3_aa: CASSGPPSSGNTIYF
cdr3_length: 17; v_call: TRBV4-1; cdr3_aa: CASSQARSGTGEETQYF
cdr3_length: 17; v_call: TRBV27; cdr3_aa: CASKLYSGTGAGGELFF
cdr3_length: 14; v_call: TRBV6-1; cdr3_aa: CASSPGTDAYGYTF
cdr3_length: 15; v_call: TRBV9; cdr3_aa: CASSTHVGGSYGYTF
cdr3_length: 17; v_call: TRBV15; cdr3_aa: CATSRAPGGVVNTEAFF
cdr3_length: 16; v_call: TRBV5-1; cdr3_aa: CASSRGQGRMNTEAFF
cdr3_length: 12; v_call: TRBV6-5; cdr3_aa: CASRGGPDTQYF
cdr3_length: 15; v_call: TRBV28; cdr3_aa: CASSLLAWGGQPQHF
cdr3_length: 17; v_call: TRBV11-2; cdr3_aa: CASSSRWPGTNTGELFF
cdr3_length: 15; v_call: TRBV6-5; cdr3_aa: CASSSPRRGNYGYTF
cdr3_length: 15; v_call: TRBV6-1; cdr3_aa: CATRNAGGYTGELFF
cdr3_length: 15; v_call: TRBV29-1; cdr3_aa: CSVGRDTILKSGYTF
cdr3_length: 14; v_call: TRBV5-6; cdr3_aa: CASSPGGGGTEAFF
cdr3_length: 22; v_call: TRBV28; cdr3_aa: CASSFRPPALQGNRYRDTEAFF
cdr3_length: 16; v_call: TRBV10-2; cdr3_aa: CASSEGAGTLNYGYTF
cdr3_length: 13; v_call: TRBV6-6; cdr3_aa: CASSRGGNTEAFF
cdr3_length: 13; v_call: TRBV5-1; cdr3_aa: CASSWDRGYGYTF
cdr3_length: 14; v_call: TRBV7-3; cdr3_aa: CASSLRPGQETQYF
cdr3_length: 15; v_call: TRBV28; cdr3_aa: CASRKTSGSFYEQYF
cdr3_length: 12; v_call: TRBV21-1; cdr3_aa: CASTSSGGGQYF
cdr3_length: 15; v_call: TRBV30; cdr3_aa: CAWSFLGTAGNTIYF
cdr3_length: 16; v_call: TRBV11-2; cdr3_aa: CASSWRRGAGQETQYF
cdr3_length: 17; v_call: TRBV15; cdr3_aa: CATSSERGARRGYGQYF
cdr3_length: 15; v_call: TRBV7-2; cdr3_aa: CASSRGTSGAYGQYF
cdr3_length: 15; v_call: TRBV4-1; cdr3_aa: CASSHRQEPNYGYTF
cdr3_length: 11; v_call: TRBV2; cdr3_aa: CASSELFSQYF
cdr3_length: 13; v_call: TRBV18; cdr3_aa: CASSPGGSNEQFF
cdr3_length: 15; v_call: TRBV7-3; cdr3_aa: CASSFWGGMGNEQFF